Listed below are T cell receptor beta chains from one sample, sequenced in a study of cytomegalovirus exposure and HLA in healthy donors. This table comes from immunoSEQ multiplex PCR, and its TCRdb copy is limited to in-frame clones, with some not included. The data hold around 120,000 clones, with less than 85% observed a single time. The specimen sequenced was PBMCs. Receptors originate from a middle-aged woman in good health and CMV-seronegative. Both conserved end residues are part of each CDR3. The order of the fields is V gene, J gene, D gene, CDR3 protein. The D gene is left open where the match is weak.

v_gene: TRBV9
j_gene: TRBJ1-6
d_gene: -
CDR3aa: CASSGQGNSPLHF

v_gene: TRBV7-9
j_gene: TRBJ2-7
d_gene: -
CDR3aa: CASSLAGAYEQYF

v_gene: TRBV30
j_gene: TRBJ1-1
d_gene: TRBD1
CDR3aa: CAWSPQGDTEAFF

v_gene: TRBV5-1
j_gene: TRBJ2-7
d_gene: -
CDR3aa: CASSLSFVGGGDEQYF

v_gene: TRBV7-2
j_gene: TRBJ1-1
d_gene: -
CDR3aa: CASSQIGRNTEAFF

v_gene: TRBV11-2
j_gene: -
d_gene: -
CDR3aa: CASSRLTYEQYF

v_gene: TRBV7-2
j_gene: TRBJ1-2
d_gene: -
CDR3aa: CASTAQGPYGYTF

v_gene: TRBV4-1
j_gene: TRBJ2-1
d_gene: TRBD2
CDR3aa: CASSSRPGRGSYNEQFF

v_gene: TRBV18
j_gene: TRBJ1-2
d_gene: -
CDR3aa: CASSPQVPQGTGGYTF

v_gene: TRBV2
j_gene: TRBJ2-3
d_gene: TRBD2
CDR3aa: CASSGPSGHTDTQYF

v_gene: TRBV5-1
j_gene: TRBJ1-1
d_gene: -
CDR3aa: CASSLGQRSTEAFF

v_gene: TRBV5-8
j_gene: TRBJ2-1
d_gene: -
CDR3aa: CASSWGTGGGYNEQFF

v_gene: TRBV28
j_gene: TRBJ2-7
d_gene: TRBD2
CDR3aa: CASRARTSGSYEQYF

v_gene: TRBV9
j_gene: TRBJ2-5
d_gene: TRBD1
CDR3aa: CASSVDRGETQYF

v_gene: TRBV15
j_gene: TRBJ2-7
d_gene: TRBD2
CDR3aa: CATSRSAGLPGTYEQYF

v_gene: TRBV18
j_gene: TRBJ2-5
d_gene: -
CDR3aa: CASSPPTGGIGGETQYF

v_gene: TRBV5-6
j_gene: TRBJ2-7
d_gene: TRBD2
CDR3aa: CASSSALARTSYEQYF

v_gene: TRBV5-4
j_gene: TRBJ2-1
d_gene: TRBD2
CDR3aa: CASSPTGLAGYNEQFF

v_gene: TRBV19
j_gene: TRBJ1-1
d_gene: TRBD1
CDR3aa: CASSTRQGHTEAFF

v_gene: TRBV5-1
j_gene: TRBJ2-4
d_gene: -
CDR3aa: CASSDTEVLNIQYF

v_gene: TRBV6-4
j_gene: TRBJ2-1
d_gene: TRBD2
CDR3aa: CASSVSLAGGADEQFF

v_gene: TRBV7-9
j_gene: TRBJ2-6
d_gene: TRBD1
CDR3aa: CASTGQGLLSGANVLTF

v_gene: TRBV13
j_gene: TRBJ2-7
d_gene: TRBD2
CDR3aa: CASGQGLYEQYF

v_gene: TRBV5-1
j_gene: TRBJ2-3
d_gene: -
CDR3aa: CASKAGTDTQYF

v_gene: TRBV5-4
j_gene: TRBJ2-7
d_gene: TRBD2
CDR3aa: CASSRGREERYEQYF

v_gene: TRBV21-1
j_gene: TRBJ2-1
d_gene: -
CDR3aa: CASSKALGRNEQFF

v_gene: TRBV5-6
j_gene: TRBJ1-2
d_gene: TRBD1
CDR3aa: CASSRTIDRVGSYGYTF

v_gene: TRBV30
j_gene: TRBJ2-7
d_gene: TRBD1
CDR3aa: CAWSVLDRGYEQYF

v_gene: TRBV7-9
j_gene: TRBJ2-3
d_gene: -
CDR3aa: CASSIASDSSTDTQYF